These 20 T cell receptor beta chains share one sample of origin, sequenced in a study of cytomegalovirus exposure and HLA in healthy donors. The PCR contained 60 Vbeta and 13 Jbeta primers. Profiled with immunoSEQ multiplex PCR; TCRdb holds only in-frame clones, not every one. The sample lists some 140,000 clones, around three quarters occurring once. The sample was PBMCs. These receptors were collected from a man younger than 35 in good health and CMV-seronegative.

CDR3 loop: CASSSRGVNTEAFF. The CDR3, as DNA: TGTGCCAGCTCCTCCCGGGGGGTGAACACTGAAGCTTTCTTT. This chain joins TRBV2 and TRBJ1-1, with D possibly matching TRBD1 (5 bases). V dropped 8 bases and J dropped 0 bases, with 13 bases sitting between them. CDR3 length: 14 amino acids. CDR1 is SNHLY, CDR2 FYNNEI, per germline.

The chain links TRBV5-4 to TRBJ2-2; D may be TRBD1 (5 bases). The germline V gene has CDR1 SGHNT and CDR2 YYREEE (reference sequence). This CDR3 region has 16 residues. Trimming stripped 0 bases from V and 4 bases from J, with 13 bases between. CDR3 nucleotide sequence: TGTGCCAGCAGCTTGGTGCTCAGGGCCAGCACCGGGGAGCTGTTTTTT. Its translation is CASSLVLRASTGELFF.

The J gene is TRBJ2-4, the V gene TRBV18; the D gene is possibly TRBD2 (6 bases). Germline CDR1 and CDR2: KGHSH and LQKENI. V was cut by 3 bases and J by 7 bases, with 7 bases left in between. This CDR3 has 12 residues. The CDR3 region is CASSPGGNIQYF. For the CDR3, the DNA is TGTGCCAGCTCACCTGGGGGGAACATTCAGTACTTC.

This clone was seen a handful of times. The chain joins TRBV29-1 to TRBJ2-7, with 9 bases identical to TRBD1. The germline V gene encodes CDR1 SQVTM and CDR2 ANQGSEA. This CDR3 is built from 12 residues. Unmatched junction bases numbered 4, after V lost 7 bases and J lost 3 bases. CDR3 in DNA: TGCAGCGCCCAGGGACAGGGCTACGAGCAGTACTTC. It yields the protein CSAQGQGYEQYF.

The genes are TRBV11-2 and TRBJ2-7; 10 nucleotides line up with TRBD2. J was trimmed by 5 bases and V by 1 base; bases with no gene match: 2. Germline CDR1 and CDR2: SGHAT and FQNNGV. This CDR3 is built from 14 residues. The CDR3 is CASSLGLAGHEQYF. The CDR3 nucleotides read TGTGCCAGCAGCTTAGGACTAGCGGGCCACGAGCAGTACTTC.

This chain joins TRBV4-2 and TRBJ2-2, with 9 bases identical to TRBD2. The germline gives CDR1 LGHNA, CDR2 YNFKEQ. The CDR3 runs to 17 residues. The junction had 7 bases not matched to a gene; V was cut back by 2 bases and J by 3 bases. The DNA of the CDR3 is TGTGCCAGCAGCCAACCAGCGGGGGGTAAGGACACCGGGGAGCTGTTTTTT. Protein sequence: CASSQPAGGKDTGELFF.

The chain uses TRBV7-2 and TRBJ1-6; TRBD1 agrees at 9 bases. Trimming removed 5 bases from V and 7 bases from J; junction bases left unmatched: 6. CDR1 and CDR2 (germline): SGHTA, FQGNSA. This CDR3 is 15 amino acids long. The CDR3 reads CASSTTGGVNSPLHF. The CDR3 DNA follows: TGTGCCAGCAGCACCACAGGGGGCGTGAATTCACCCCTCCACTTT.

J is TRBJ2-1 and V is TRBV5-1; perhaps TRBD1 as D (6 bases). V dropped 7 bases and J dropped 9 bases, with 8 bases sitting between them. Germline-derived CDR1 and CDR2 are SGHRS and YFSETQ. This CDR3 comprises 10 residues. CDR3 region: CASQGSEQFF. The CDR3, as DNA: TGCGCCAGCCAGGGGAGTGAGCAGTTCTTC.

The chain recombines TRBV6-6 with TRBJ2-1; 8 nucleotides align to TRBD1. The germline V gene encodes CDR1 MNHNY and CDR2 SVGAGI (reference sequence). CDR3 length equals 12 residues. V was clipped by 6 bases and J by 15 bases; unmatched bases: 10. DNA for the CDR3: TGTGCCAGCAGCCACTTGCGGGACAGGCTGTTCTTC. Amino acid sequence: CASSHLRDRLFF.

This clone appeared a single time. DNA of the CDR3: TGTGCCAGCAGCTTCCAGTTCATGAACACTGAAGCTTTCTTT. Amino acid sequence: CASSFQFMNTEAFF. The chain recombines TRBV5-4 with TRBJ1-1, with D unresolved. Per germline, CDR1 SGHNT and CDR2 YYREEE (reference sequence). The V end lost 2 bases, the J end lost 0 bases, and 8 bases lay between the germline ends. The CDR3 loop spans 14 amino acids.

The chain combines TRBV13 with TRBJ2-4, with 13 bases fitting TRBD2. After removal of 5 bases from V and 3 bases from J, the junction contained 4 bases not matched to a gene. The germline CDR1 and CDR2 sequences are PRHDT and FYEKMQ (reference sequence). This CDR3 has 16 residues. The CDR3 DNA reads TGTGCCAGCAGCCCACGGACTAGCGGGGGCAAAAACATTCAGTACTTC. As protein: CASSPRTSGGKNIQYF.

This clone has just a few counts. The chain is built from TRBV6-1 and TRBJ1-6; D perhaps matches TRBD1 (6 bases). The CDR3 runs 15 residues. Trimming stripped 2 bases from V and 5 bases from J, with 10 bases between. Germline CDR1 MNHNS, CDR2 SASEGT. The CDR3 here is CASSELRQDNSPLHF. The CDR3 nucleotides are TGTGCCAGCAGTGAATTGAGACAGGATAATTCACCCCTCCACTTT.

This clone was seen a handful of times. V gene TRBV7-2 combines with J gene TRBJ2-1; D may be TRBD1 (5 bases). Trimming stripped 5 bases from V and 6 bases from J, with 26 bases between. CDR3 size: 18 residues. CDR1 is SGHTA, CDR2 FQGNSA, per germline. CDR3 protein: CASSTKSWGTESGNEQFF. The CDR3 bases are TGTGCCAGCAGCACCAAGTCGTGGGGCACGGAGAGTGGCAATGAGCAGTTCTTC.

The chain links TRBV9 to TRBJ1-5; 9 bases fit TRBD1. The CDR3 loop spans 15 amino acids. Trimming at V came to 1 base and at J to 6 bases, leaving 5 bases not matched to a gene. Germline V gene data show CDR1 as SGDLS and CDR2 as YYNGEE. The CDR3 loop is CASSVSGTGLQPQHF. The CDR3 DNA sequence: TGTGCCAGCAGCGTATCGGGGACAGGGCTTCAGCCCCAGCATTTT.

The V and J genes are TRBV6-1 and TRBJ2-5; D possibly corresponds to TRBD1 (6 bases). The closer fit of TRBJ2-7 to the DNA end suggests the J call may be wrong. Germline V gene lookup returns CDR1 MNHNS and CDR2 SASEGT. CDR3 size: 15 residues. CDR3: CASSEQGYSSYEQYF. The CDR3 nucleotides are TGTGCCAGCAGTGAGCAGGGGTACAGCTCCTACGAGCAGTACTTC.

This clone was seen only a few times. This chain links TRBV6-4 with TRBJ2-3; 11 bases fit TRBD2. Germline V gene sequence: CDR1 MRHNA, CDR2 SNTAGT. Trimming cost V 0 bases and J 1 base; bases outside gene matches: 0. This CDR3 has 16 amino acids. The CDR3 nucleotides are TGTGCCAGCAGTGACTCGACTAGCGGGGGCACAGATACGCAGTATTTT. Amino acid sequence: CASSDSTSGGTDTQYF.

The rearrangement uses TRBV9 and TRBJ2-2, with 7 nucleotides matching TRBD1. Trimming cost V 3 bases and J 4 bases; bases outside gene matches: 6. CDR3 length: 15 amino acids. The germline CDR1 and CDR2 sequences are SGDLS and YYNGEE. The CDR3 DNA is TGTGCCAGCAGCGCCCGGGACAGACCCACCGGGGAGCTGTTTTTT. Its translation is CASSARDRPTGELFF. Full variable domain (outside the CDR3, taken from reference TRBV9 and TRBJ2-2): DSGVTQTPKHLITATGQRVTLRCSPRSGDLSVYWYQQSLDQGLQFLIQYYNGEERAKGNILERFSAQQFPDLHSELNLSSLELGDSALYFCASSARDRPTGELFFGEGSRLTVL.

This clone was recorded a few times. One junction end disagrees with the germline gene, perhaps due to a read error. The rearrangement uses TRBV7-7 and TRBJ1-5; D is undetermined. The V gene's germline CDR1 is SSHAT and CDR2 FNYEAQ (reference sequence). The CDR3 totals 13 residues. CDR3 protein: CASSLNSNQPQHF. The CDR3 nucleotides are TGTGCTAGCAGCTTAAACTCAAACCAGCCCCAGCATTTT.

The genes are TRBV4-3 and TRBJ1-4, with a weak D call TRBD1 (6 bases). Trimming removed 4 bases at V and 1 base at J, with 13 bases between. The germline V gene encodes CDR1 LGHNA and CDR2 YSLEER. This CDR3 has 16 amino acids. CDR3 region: CASSPKLQGTNEKLFF. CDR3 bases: TGCGCCAGCAGCCCAAAGCTACAGGGAACTAATGAAAAACTGTTTTTT.

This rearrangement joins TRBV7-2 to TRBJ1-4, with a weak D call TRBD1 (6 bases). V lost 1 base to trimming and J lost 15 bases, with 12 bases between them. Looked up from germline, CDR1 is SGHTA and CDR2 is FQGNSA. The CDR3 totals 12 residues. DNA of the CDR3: TGTGCCAGCAGCTTAGACAGGGTCACGGTGTTTTTT. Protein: CASSLDRVTVFF.